This TCR beta chain stems from a study of radiation and T cells in renal cell carcinoma (dated by TCRdb to the early 2020s). As for the study more broadly: In total, around 53 samples, comprising approximately 26 tumors and around 27 peripheral blood samples, were subjected to TCR beta sequencing. The final blood draw took place at 4 weeks after radiation, the same time as nephrectomy. Across all 55 or so samples, around 4,000,000 unique CDR3 nucleotide sequences encoding over 2.5 million unique CDR3 amino acid sequences were identified.

The CDR3 goes from the cysteine to the phenylalanine over 16 residues. The retained sequence is limited to the CDR3, 48 bases, with the frame set at the first base. As encoded in the germline V gene (reference sequence), CDR1 is SEHNR while CDR2 is FQNEAQ. V was cut back by 2 bases and J by 6 bases, leaving a gap of 20 bases between them. Comment on this clone: Its cognate antigen has yet to be identified. Qualities for individual bases were not recorded, and no much larger clone is one base off.

Per the publication, the time point label means: blood 4 weeks post-SBRT, at nephrectomy. Taken with the paper, the label for treatment or condition translates to: 15 Gy SBRT to primary tumor, nephrectomy 4 weeks later. The samples were obtained from a clinical trial, where primary renal cell carcinomas were treated with 15 Gy stereotactic body radiation therapy and then removed by nephrectomy 4 weeks afterward. Serial peripheral blood from radiation-treated patients was sampled at baseline, 2 weeks and 4 weeks after SBRT to track tumor-enriched clonotypes. Every patient's renal cell carcinoma showed clear cell pathology. The QIAamp DNA Blood Mini Kit (Qiagen) was used to prepare genomic DNA for TCR sequencing. The analyses included only samples that passed all quality control checks. The immunoSEQ kit was used, according to the manufacturer's recommendations, to generate TCR beta libraries from genomic DNA. To prepare libraries, a first multiplex PCR with proprietary primers was run, followed by a second PCR that added unique barcodes, and a bead cleanup was done after each round. A kit-provided positive control reaction and a negative control reaction were included in every sample batch. The final libraries underwent checking on an Agilent 4200 TapeStation D1000 ScreenTape, volumetric pooling, and quantification by qPCR. Sequencing was performed on an Illumina NextSeq500 with a MidOutput 150-cycle cartridge, and 156 Read1 and 15 Index1 cycles were run with kit custom primers. The pooled library was loaded at 0.75 to 1 pM with an approximately 21% PhiX control spike-in. On the authors' methods: Vendor-processed data were analyzed in R, with a clonotype defined as all T cells sharing the same CDR3 nucleotide sequence. For clone abundance analyses, frequencies were normalized to the 10,000 most abundant clones in each sample. Public T cell clones, averaging fewer than five per sample, were removed before analysis. Tumor-enriched clonotypes and baseline blood-enriched clonotypes were defined as those with an abundance difference of at least 32-fold between compartments. Clonotypes expanded or contracted between blood time points were identified with a beta-binomial differential abundance model. The Baroni-Urbani and Buser coefficient was used to measure tumor-blood repertoire similarity, and groups were compared with two-tailed Wilcoxon tests in R. In its TCRdb copy, this immuneACCESS table keeps in-frame sequences only and misses some clones. Where compared with another copy, unresolved V genes explain less than half of these, and the others have no known cause. V and J calls and clone size come straight from that table; D and trimming were deduced from the DNA. For this sample the table gives under 100,000 clones, of which around four fifths were detected only once. Just under 9.5% of the sample is taken by the ten largest.

Overall results and qualifications from the work: Tracking of blood repertoire dynamics stopped at less than five weeks after treatment, with no follow-up past that point. Because pretreatment tumor biopsies were not available, the study could not determine whether clonotypes were already present within the tumor at baseline. Because the trial had a single-armed design, the trial could not examine how radiation dose or scheduling affected the TCR repertoire. An increase in top tumor clonotypes in blood was observed from baseline to 2 weeks post-radiation, followed by contraction by 4 weeks, which was taken to suggest transient expansion of tumor-resident clones.

The sequencing used blood, collected from a patient whose treatment included radiotherapy and nephrectomy. In this chain, TRBV7-9 is recombined with TRBJ2-7; a weak D assignment points to TRBD2 (6 bases agree). The TCR was taken from a man aged 50 to 59 with renal cell carcinoma. Read as DNA, the sequence is TGTGCCAGCAGCTTACGGAGCGGGCCCGGCGGATTCGAGCAGTACTTC. Its amino acids are CASSLRSGPGGFEQYF.